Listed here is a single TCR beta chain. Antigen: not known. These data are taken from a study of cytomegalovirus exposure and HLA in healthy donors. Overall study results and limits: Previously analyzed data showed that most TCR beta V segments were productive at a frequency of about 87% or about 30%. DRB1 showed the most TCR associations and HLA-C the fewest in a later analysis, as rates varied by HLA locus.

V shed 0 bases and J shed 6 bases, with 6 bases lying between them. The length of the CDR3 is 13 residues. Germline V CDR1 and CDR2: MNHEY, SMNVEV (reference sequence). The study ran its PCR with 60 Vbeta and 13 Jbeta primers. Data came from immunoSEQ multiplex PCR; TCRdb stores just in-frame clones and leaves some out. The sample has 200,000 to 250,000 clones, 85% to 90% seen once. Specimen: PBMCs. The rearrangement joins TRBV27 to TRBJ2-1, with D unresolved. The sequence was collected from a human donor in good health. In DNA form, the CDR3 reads TGTGCCAGCAGTTTATCCCACGGCAATGAGCAGTTCTTC. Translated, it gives CASSLSHGNEQFF.